The 24 T cell receptor beta chains below come from one sample, sequenced in a study of CD8 T cells in ankylosing spondylitis. TCRdb analysed the 5' RACE reads with MiXCR anew, one entry per CDR3 protein. The data show 160,000 or so distinct CDR3 sequences, 9.8% seen once. The material sequenced was blood, either unsorted or a sorted T cell fraction (not recorded which). The receptors shown here come from a female donor with ankylosing spondylitis or in good health (not recorded which).

In this sample, this clonotype turned up a few times. The rearrangement uses TRBV20-1 and TRBJ2-1, with 12 bases fitting TRBD2. This CDR3 is 14 amino acids long. Germline CDR1 and CDR2: DFQATT and SNEGSKA (reference sequence). J gave up 8 bases and V 5 bases, and 7 bases lay outside the gene matches. CDR3: CSAPLAGGPHEQFF. CDR3 coding DNA: TGCAGTGCTCCGCTAGCGGGAGGGCCCCATGAGCAGTTCTTC.

The DNA of the CDR3 is TGTGCCAGCAGCTTATCCCTTGGCTACGAGCAGTACTTC. As protein: CASSLSLGYEQYF. The V call is TRBV7-2, the J call TRBJ2-7; D call uncertain. Looked up from germline, CDR1 is SGHTA and CDR2 is FQGNSA. The CDR3 is 13 residues long. V was cut by 2 bases and J by 3 bases, with 8 bases left in between.

This chain uses TRBV30 with TRBJ2-5; D ambiguous. Between the trimmed V and J ends, which lost 3 bases and 7 bases, there was a span of 18 bases. The CDR3 loop spans 14 amino acids. Germline CDR1 GTSNPN, CDR2 SVGIG (reference sequence). CDR3 sequence reads: CAWRAELGVRTQYF. For the CDR3, the DNA is TGTGCCTGGAGGGCCGAACTTGGGGTGCGGACCCAGTACTTC.

V and J are TRBV14 and TRBJ2-7; possible D gene TRBD2, 5 bases. The CDR3 loop spans 14 amino acids. Trimming took off 4 bases at V and 5 bases at J, with 15 bases between the two ends. Germline loops: CDR1 SGHDN, CDR2 FVKESK. The CDR3 nucleotides read TGTGCCAGCAGCCCCTTAGAACTAGGACACGAGCAGTACTTC. This translates into CASSPLELGHEQYF.

This chain joins TRBV18 and TRBJ2-1; D not resolved. The germline gives CDR1 KGHSH, CDR2 LQKENI. The V end lost 2 bases, the J end lost 8 bases, and 13 bases lay between the germline ends. The CDR3 is made up of 14 amino acids. The CDR3 DNA sequence: TGTGCCAGCTCACCAAATCTCCCGCGCGATGAGCAGTTCTTC. Translation gives CASSPNLPRDEQFF. The variable domain in full, completed from reference TRBV18 and TRBJ2-1, reads NAGVMQNPRHLVRRRGQEARLRCSPMKGHSHVYWYRQLPEEGLKFMVYLQKENIIDESGMPKERFSAEFPKEGPSILRIQQVVRGDSAAYFCASSPNLPRDEQFFGPGTRLTVL.

The chain joins TRBV28 to TRBJ2-7; D not certain. The length of the CDR3 is 10 residues. Germline lookup yields CDR1 MDHEN and CDR2 SYDVKM. The V gene lost 3 bases and the J gene lost 6 bases, with 3 bases spanning the gap. CDR3 nucleotides: TGTGCCAGCAGTTTTGGCGAGCAGTACTTC. It yields the protein CASSFGEQYF.

This clonotype was detected a few times. The chain has TRBV19 and TRBJ2-1; 8 bases agree with TRBD2. V gave up 1 base and J gave up 8 bases; unmatched junction bases: 22. The CDR3 has 20 amino acids. The germline V gene has CDR1 LNHDA and CDR2 SQIVND (reference sequence). CDR3 region: CASSIVSGFLAGLTTDEQFF. The CDR3 nucleotides read TGTGCCAGTAGTATAGTGAGCGGGTTTCTAGCGGGCCTTACTACAGATGAGCAGTTCTTC. The full variable domain, in which reference TRBV19 and TRBJ2-1 provide the parts outside the CDR3, is DGGITQSPKYLFRKEGQNVTLSCEQNLNHDAMYWYRQDPGQGLRLIYYSQIVNDFQKGDIAEGYSVSREKKESFPLTVTSAQKNPTAFYLCASSIVSGFLAGLTTDEQFFGPGTRLTVL.

The V call is TRBV6-5, the J call TRBJ2-7; D is undetermined. Germline CDR1 is MNHEY and CDR2 is SVGAGI. V gave up 2 bases and J gave up 2 bases, with 10 bases separating them. This CDR3 is built from 14 residues. CDR3 sequence (DNA): TGTGCCAGCAGTTACGGCCAACTTCCCTACGAGCAGTACTTC. This gives the protein CASSYGQLPYEQYF.

This clonotype was detected a few times. The chain couples TRBV6-1 to TRBJ2-5, with D perhaps matching TRBD1 (6 bases). CDR1 MNHNS and CDR2 SASEGT come from the germline V gene. This CDR3 is 14 amino acids long. V lost 7 bases to trimming and J lost 3 bases, with 15 bases between them. Here the CDR3 DNA reads TGTGCCAGCACCCGTGACAGGTCAGAAGAGACCCAGTACTTC. Translating it yields CASTRDRSEETQYF.

There are many counts of this clonotype. V usage is TRBV19 and J usage is TRBJ2-7; TRBD2 agrees at 14 bases. The CDR3 consists of 15 residues. V was pared by 6 bases and J by 7 bases, with 8 bases of the junction left unmatched. CDR1 LNHDA and CDR2 SQIVND come from the germline V gene (reference sequence). CDR3 sequence: CASSAGLAGVYEQYF. DNA of the CDR3: TGTGCCAGTAGCGCGGGACTAGCGGGAGTGTATGAGCAGTACTTC.

V usage is TRBV7-6 and J usage is TRBJ2-7; 8 bases match TRBD2. From germline, CDR1 is SGHVS and CDR2 FNYEAQ. The V segment lost 5 bases and the J segment 0 bases; nucleotides outside the gene matches: 3. This CDR3 spans 14 amino acids. CDR3 in amino acids: CASSLSGDSYEQYF. The CDR3 nucleotides read TGTGCCAGCAGCCTTAGCGGGGACTCCTACGAGCAGTACTTC.

This clonotype occurred a few times. The chain uses TRBV20-1 and TRBJ2-1; D unresolved. Trimming pared 0 bases from V and 3 bases from J, leaving 9 bases between. This CDR3 is 14 amino acids long. Germline V gene lookup returns CDR1 DFQATT and CDR2 SNEGSKA (reference sequence). For the CDR3, the DNA is TGCAGTGCTAGAGATCTGACGGACTACAATGAGCAGTTCTTC. This encodes CSARDLTDYNEQFF.

The genes are TRBV5-2 and TRBJ1-2; TRBD1, as called in the table, went unchecked against the DNA. TRBV5-2 is an annotated pseudogene. This CDR3 is 13 amino acids long. CDR3 amino acids: CAMSPGTDYGYTF. The CDR3 nucleotides read TGTGCCATGAGCCCGGGGACGGACTATGGCTACACCTTC.

J is TRBJ2-1 and V is TRBV30, with D uncertain. The CDR3 totals 13 residues. Germline CDR1 GTSNPN, CDR2 SVGIG (reference sequence). Trimming left V 3 bases short and J 6 bases short, with 12 bases between. The chain's CDR3 is CAWRIRAPNEQFF. For the CDR3, the DNA is TGTGCCTGGAGGATACGAGCCCCCAATGAGCAGTTCTTC.

This clonotype turned up a few times. The chain has TRBV19 and TRBJ1-2; D unresolved. Per germline, CDR1 LNHDA and CDR2 SQIVND (reference sequence). CDR3 length: 12 residues. The ends were cut back, 6 bases at V and 2 bases at J, with 7 bases in the middle. The CDR3: CASRDGNYGYTF. Written as DNA, the CDR3 is TGTGCCAGTAGGGACGGGAACTATGGCTACACCTTC.

The table lists this clonotype with a few counts. The rearrangement links TRBV27 to TRBJ2-7; D is possibly TRBD1 (6 bases). Germline lookup yields CDR1 MNHEY and CDR2 SMNVEV (reference sequence). The CDR3 contains 14 residues. V was pared by 5 bases and J by 6 bases, with 17 bases between. The CDR3 coding sequence is TGTGCCAGCAGTACGACAGGTAGTCTGGCCGAGCAGTACTTC. It specifies CASSTTGSLAEQYF.

The chain uses TRBV6-4 and TRBJ1-1; D possibly corresponds to TRBD1 (6 bases). The length of the CDR3 is 15 residues. Germline V lookup: CDR1 MRHNA, CDR2 SNTAGT. V was shortened by 5 bases and J by 2 bases, with 15 bases between the two germline ends. The CDR3 loop reads CASSPNRESNTEAFF. The CDR3 DNA reads TGTGCCAGCAGTCCGAACAGGGAGTCCAACACTGAAGCTTTCTTT.

The chain links TRBV6-2 or TRBV6-3 to TRBJ1-5; D not resolved. Germline CDR1 and CDR2: MNHEY and SVGEGT. The CDR3 is made up of 11 amino acids. The V end lost 3 bases, the J end lost 12 bases, and 9 bases lay between the germline ends. The DNA of the CDR3 is TGTGCCAGCAGTTATCCGGGTAACCAGCATTTT. It specifies CASSYPGNQHF.

The rearrangement links TRBV12-5 to TRBJ2-1, with D possibly matching TRBD1 (5 bases). The germline gives CDR1 LGHNT, CDR2 FRNRAP. V lost 1 base to trimming and J lost 5 bases, with 6 bases between them. The CDR3 consists of 13 residues. The CDR3 here is CASGLGTNNEQFF. The CDR3 coding sequence is TGTGCTAGTGGTTTGGGGACAAACAATGAGCAGTTCTTC. Full variable domain (missing parts from reference TRBV12-5 and TRBJ2-1): DARVTQTPRHKVTEMGQEVTMRCQPILGHNTVFWYRQTMMQGLELLAYFRNRAPLDDSGMPKDRFSAEMPDATLATLKIQPSEPRDSAVYFCASGLGTNNEQFFGPGTRLTVL.

This clonotype occurred a few times. The gene calls are TRBV13 and TRBJ2-7; D possibly corresponds to TRBD2 (6 bases). The length of the CDR3 is 14 residues. CDR1 and CDR2 from the germline V gene are PRHDT and FYEKMQ (reference sequence). V dropped 0 bases and J dropped 6 bases, with 12 bases sitting between them. In DNA, the CDR3 is TGTGCCAGCAGCTTAGGCCTAGGAGGGACCGAGCAGTACTTC. Its protein product is CASSLGLGGTEQYF.

The chain has TRBV7-9 and TRBJ2-3; no definite D call. Trimming left V 5 bases short and J 13 bases short, with 16 bases between. The CDR3 is made up of 12 amino acids. The germline gives CDR1 SEHNR, CDR2 FQNEAQ (reference sequence). The CDR3 protein is CASSLTPDTEYF. The CDR3 region has the DNA TGTGCCAGCAGCCTGACTCCAGATACTGAGTATTTT.

This clonotype was observed a handful of times. This chain uses TRBV6-2 or TRBV6-3 with TRBJ2-1; D is possibly TRBD2 (6 bases). Trimming stripped 4 bases from V and 4 bases from J, with 17 bases between. CDR1 and CDR2 from the germline V gene are MNHEY and SVGEGT. This CDR3 has 16 amino acids. CDR3 sequence (DNA): TGTGCCAGCAGTTCCGGCTGGGAGGATGAGTACAATGAGCAGTTCTTC. Its translation: CASSSGWEDEYNEQFF.

The V call is TRBV20-1, the J call TRBJ2-1, with D hard to call. The CDR3 consists of 13 residues. Deletions cut 3 bases from V and 7 bases from J, with 13 bases between. Germline assignment: CDR1 DFQATT and CDR2 SNEGSKA (reference sequence). The CDR3 sequence: CSASSAEQNEQFF. The CDR3 DNA reads TGCAGTGCTAGCTCGGCGGAGCAGAATGAGCAGTTCTTC.

This clonotype was detected only a few times. The V call is TRBV7-6, the J call TRBJ2-1; 7 bases agree with TRBD2. Losses at the gene ends were 1 base for V and 10 bases for J; bases not matched to a gene: 10. Germline V gives CDR1 SGHVS, CDR2 FNYEAQ. This CDR3 region has 15 residues. The CDR3 coding sequence is TGTGCCAGCAGCTTAGGAGGCGGGAGCTCGGGGGAGCAGTTCTTC. Its translation: CASSLGGGSSGEQFF.